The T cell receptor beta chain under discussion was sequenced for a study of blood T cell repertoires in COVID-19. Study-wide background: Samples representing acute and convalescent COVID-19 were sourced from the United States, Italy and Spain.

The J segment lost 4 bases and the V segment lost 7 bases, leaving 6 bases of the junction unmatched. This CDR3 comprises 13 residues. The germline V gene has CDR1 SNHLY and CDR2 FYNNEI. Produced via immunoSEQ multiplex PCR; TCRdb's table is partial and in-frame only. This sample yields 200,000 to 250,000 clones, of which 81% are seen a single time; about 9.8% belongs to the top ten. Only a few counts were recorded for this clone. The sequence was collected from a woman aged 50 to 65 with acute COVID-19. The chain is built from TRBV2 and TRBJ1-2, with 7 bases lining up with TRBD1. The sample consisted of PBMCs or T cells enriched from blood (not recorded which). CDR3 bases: TGTGCCAGCACTCAGAGACAGGGCTATGGCTACACCTTC. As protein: CASTQRQGYGYTF.